The clone carrying this TCR beta chain was seen at least ten times. TCR beta CDR3 regions were amplified from RNA transcripts. HTBI primers were used for first-round RT-PCR of the TCR CDR3. TCRdb used MiXCR to reprocess the multiplex PCR reads, holding one entry per CDR3 protein. The table includes roughly 180,000 distinct CDR3 sequences, over 7.5% detected once. This entry is derived from a study of T cells in Graves' hyperthyroidism and ophthalmopathy. The blood was taken when hyperthyroidism was first diagnosed, before any ophthalmopathy symptoms showed up. V lost 5 bases, J lost 0 bases, and 7 bases stayed unmatched. Germline V CDR1 and CDR2: MNHEY, SMNVEV (reference sequence). The CDR3 consists of 16 residues.

This sequence was found in a woman aged 18-29 years with Graves' hyperthyroidism that later progressed to Graves' ophthalmopathy. The sequencing input was blood. V gene TRBV27 combines with J gene TRBJ1-5, with 7 bases lining up with TRBD1. The DNA for the CDR3 is TGTGCCAGCAGTCCACGGACAGGACATAGCAATCAGCCCCAGCATTTT. Its translation is CASSPRTGHSNQPQHF.